Sequencing of this T cell receptor beta chain was carried out in a study of T cell repertoires in cytomegalovirus infection. As for the study in general: Indications of both CMV infection and matching HLA type were provided by public TCR beta signatures.

Study-level findings and limits: In two of eight donors, the top clonotype was HLA-C-restricted CMV-specific.

With respect to this clonotype: Its antigen remains unidentified.

The ends were cut back, 8 bases at V and 0 bases at J, with 16 bases in the middle. The CDR3 is 15 residues long. CDR1 SEHNR and CDR2 FQNEAQ come from the germline V gene (reference sequence). TCRdb used MiXCR to reprocess the reads, holding one entry per CDR3 protein. The sample holds under 850,000 distinct CDR3 sequences, less than 40% seen once. This TCR was sampled from a human donor in good health (CMV status not recorded). Some clones in this sample may be carry-over from other donors' samples. The chain links TRBV7-9 to TRBJ2-5, with a tentative D call TRBD2 (5 bases). The sequencing input was PBMCs. The DNA of the CDR3 is TGTGCCAGCGTGGGAGACTACCCGAACCAAGAGACCCAGTACTTC. Translating it yields CASVGDYPNQETQYF.